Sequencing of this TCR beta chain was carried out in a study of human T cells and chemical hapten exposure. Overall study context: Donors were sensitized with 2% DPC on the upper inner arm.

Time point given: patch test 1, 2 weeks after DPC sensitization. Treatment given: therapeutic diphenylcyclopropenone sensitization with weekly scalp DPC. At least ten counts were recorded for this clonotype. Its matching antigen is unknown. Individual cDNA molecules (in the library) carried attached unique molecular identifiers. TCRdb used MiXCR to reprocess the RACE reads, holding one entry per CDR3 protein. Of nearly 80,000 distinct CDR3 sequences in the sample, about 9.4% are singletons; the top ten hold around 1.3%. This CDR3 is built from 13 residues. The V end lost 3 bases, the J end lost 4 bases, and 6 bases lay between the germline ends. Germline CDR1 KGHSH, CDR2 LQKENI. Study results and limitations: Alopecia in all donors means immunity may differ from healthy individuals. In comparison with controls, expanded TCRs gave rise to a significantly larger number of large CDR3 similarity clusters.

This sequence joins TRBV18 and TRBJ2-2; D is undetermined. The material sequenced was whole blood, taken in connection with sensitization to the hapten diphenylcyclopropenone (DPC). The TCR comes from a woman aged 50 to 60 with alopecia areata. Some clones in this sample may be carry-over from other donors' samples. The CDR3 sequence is CASSPSTTGELFF. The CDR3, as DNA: TGTGCCAGCTCACCTTCGACCACCGGGGAGCTGTTTTTT.